This TCR beta chain was sequenced for a study of blood T cell repertoires in COVID-19. On the study more broadly: Samples came from the United States, Italy and Spain, spanning acute and convalescent COVID-19.

Trimming removed 7 bases from V and 7 bases from J, with 13 bases in between. The CDR3 is made up of 13 amino acids. CDR1 is MDHEN, CDR2 SYDVKM, per germline. Profiled with immunoSEQ multiplex PCR; TCRdb holds only in-frame clones, not every one. Found here are some 150,000 clones, about 87% of them singletons; the top ten hold 0.75% to 0.95%. This sequence was found in a woman between 50 and 59 years old with acute or convalescent COVID-19. The specimen sequenced was peripheral blood. The chain couples TRBV28 to TRBJ1-4; D not resolved. CDR3 sequence: CASIASYSEKLFF. The CDR3 bases are TGTGCCAGCATAGCGTCGTATAGTGAAAAACTGTTTTTT.